This TCR beta chain was retrieved from a study of blood T cell repertoires in COVID-19. About the research overall: Whether acute or convalescent, the COVID-19 samples came from the United States, Italy and Spain. PBMCs, B-cell-depleted T cells, or T cells provided the cDNA or gDNA that made up the material.

Germline V lookup: CDR1 MRHNA, CDR2 SNTAGT. J lost 5 bases, V lost 6 bases, and 7 bases had no gene match. The CDR3 length is 14 residues. Under the authors' procedure: Nucleated cell number was recorded as an estimate derived from reference gene primer amplification. Sequenced by immunoSEQ multiplex PCR; TCRdb stores in-frame clones only, minus some. V and J calls and clone size come straight from that table; D and trimming were deduced from the DNA. The data contain about 240,000 clones, 85% to 90% of them singletons. Sequencing used peripheral blood. This clonotype was obtained from a woman in her 70s with active or convalescent COVID-19. The rearrangement uses TRBV6-4 and TRBJ1-2; 9 bases align to TRBD1. The CDR3 DNA reads as TGTGCCAGCAGCCCGGGACAGGGCCCTTATGGCTACACCTTC. Translation: CASSPGQGPYGYTF.